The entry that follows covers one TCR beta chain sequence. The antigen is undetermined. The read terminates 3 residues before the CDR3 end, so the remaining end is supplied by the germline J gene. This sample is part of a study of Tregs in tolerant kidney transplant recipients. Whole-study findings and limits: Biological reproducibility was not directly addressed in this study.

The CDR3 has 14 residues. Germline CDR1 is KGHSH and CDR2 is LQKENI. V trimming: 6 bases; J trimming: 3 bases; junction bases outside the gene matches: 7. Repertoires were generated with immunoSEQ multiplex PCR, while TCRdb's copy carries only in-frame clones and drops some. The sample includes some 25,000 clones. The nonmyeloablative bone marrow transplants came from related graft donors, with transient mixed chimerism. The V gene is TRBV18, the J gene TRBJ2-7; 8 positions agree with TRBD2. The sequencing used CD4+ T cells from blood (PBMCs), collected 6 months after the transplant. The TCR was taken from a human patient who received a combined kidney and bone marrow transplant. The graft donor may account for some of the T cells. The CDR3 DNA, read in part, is TGTGCCAGCTCCTACACTAGCGGTTACTACGAG. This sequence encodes CASSYTSGYYE. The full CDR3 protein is CASSYTSGYYEQYF.